This TCR beta chain emerged from a study of blood T cell repertoires in COVID-19. In the original processing: Estimation of nucleated cell counts relied on the amplification of reference gene primers. Using immunoSEQ multiplex PCR, the repertoire was profiled, and TCRdb retains in-frame clones only, with some absent. The V and J calls and the clone size are those of that table, but D and trimming were determined from the DNA. The sample has approximately 230,000 clones, around 88% seen once. This sequence originates from a man older than 75 with acute or convalescent COVID-19. Material: peripheral blood.

CDR3 loop: CASSHPRQLQETQYF. CDR3 sequence (DNA): TGCGCCAGCAGCCATCCGCGACAGCTACAAGAGACCCAGTACTTC. This chain links TRBV4-1 with TRBJ2-5; D is perhaps TRBD1 (5 bases). There are 15 residues in the CDR3. V lost 3 bases, J lost 2 bases, and 13 bases lay in between. The germline V gene encodes CDR1 MGHRA and CDR2 YSYEKL.